The TCR beta chain described here comes from a study of blood T cells in healthy people across ages. As for the study in general: Template-switching capture recovered about one barcoded beta molecule per two T cells. Study-wide points: The study found TCR beta diversity correlated strongly with naive T cell percentage. Relative to aged donors, long-lived donors carried more naive CD4+ cells and displayed higher diversity.

This clonotype has more than one count but fewer than ten. The antigen is unknown. A minimum of 5.5 micrograms of total RNA was extracted per sample. Trimming took off 0 bases at V and 1 base at J, with 8 bases between the two ends. Germline V gene data show CDR1 as SEHNR and CDR2 as FQNEAQ (reference sequence). The CDR3 extends over 15 amino acids. Primers used in a second PCR of about 6 to 11 cycles were a sample-barcoded 5' primer and a J-beta primer mix. TCRdb re-analysed the 5' RACE reads in MiXCR, keeping a single row per CDR3 protein. The repertoire holds some 550,000 distinct CDR3 sequences, roughly 48% seen once, with 20% to 25% in the top ten.

The sequence came from a man aged 80 or over in good health. The V call is TRBV7-9, the J call TRBJ2-3; D call uncertain. What was sequenced was blood. The CDR3, as DNA: TGTGCCAGCAGCTTAGCGCTTGGGGGCACAGATACGCAGTATTTT. Translation: CASSLALGGTDTQYF.